This T cell receptor (beta chain) is from a study of blood T cell repertoires in COVID-19. The protocol was immunoSEQ multiplex PCR, while the TCRdb copy is restricted to in-frame clones and leaves out a portion. The data contain roughly 220,000 clones, around 88% of them seen just once; the ten biggest clones take up under 15%. Germline CDR1 SQVTM, CDR2 ANQGSEA. The CDR3 loop spans 13 amino acids. The trim removed 4 bases at V and 2 bases at J, leaving 3 bases unmatched. The rearrangement links TRBV29-1 to TRBJ2-7, with TRBD2 matching over 9 bases. The clonotype was recovered from a woman in her forties or fifties with acute COVID-19. Sequenced: PBMCs or T cells enriched from blood (not recorded which). The CDR3 spells CSVGTSAAYEQYF. DNA for the CDR3: TGCAGCGTTGGGACTAGCGCGGCCTACGAGCAGTACTTC.